Listed below are T cell receptor beta chains from one sample, sequenced in a study of blood T cell repertoires in COVID-19. Assay: immunoSEQ multiplex PCR; the TCRdb copy retains only in-frame clones and omits some. The table shows around 200,000 clones, with more than 85% occurring only once. The sequenced material came from peripheral blood. All receptors come from a man aged 40-55 years with active or convalescent COVID-19. Both conserved end residues are part of each CDR3. Each record gives: clone size, D gene, J gene, V gene, CDR3 DNA, CDR3 protein. The D gene is left open where the match is weak. Clone sizes are given selectively: once, few, many, or a class where the clone is expanded.

clone size: -
D gene: TRBD1
J gene: TRBJ1-6
V gene: TRBV4-1
CDR3 DNA: TGCGCCAGCAGCCAAGAGACAGGGGGCCATTCACCCCTCCACTTT
CDR3 protein: CASSQETGGHSPLHF

clone size: -
D gene: TRBD2
J gene: TRBJ2-1
V gene: TRBV4-1
CDR3 DNA: TGCGCCAGCAGCCTAGCGGGGGGGAATGAGCAGTTCTTC
CDR3 protein: CASSLAGGNEQFF

clone size: -
D gene: -
J gene: TRBJ1-1
V gene: TRBV2
CDR3 DNA: TGTGCCAGGACGAGAAGGGACATGAACACTGAAGCTTTCTTT
CDR3 protein: CARTRRDMNTEAFF

clone size: -
D gene: TRBD2
J gene: TRBJ2-7
V gene: TRBV6-2/TRBV6-3
CDR3 DNA: TGTGCCAGCAGTTACCCAGGGCGGGGGGGCTTTTCCTCCTACGAGCAGTACTTC
CDR3 protein: CASSYPGRGGFSSYEQYF

clone size: -
D gene: -
J gene: TRBJ2-7
V gene: TRBV5-4
CDR3 DNA: TGTGCCAGCAGCTTGCGGGGATTCGCCTACGAGCAGTACTTC
CDR3 protein: CASSLRGFAYEQYF

clone size: -
D gene: TRBD1
J gene: TRBJ1-1
V gene: TRBV3-1/TRBV3-2
CDR3 DNA: TGTGCCAGCAGCCAAAGCCGGGACAGGGGGTCAAACACTGAAGCTTTCTTT
CDR3 protein: CASSQSRDRGSNTEAFF

clone size: -
D gene: -
J gene: TRBJ2-7
V gene: TRBV23-1
CDR3 DNA: TGCGCCAGCAGTCATCACAGAGGGGGAGCCTACGAGCAGTACTTC
CDR3 protein: CASSHHRGGAYEQYF

clone size: -
D gene: TRBD2
J gene: TRBJ2-5
V gene: TRBV4-1
CDR3 DNA: TGCGCCAGCAGCCAAGGACTAGCGGGGACAGAGACCCAGTACTTC
CDR3 protein: CASSQGLAGTETQYF

clone size: -
D gene: TRBD2
J gene: TRBJ2-3
V gene: TRBV7-2
CDR3 DNA: TGTGCCAGCAGCTTAGTGGCTGCTAGCGGGGGGCGCACAGATACGCAGTATTTT
CDR3 protein: CASSLVAASGGRTDTQYF

clone size: -
D gene: -
J gene: TRBJ2-7
V gene: TRBV23-1
CDR3 DNA: TGCGCCAGCAGTCCCCACAGAGACAAGTCCTACGAGCAGTACTTC
CDR3 protein: CASSPHRDKSYEQYF

clone size: once
D gene: -
J gene: TRBJ2-5
V gene: TRBV14
CDR3 DNA: TGTGCCAGCAGCCAAGCCGCGGGGAGGCAAGAGACCCAGTACTTC
CDR3 protein: CASSQAAGRQETQYF

clone size: few
D gene: -
J gene: TRBJ2-7
V gene: TRBV7-9
CDR3 DNA: TGTGCCAGCAGCTACCTCGGGATGGCCCTCGAGCAGTACTTC
CDR3 protein: CASSYLGMALEQYF

clone size: -
D gene: -
J gene: TRBJ2-7
V gene: TRBV28
CDR3 DNA: TGTGCCAGCCGACAGTTTACGGGAGAGTACGAGCAGTACTTC
CDR3 protein: CASRQFTGEYEQYF

clone size: -
D gene: -
J gene: TRBJ1-5
V gene: TRBV5-1
CDR3 DNA: TGCGCCAGCAGCCCACAGGGTCTACGGGATCAGCCCCAGCATTTT
CDR3 protein: CASSPQGLRDQPQHF

clone size: -
D gene: -
J gene: TRBJ1-6
V gene: TRBV18
CDR3 DNA: TGTGCCAGCTCACCAGGGCCGCTCTCCTATAATTCACCCCTCCACTTT
CDR3 protein: CASSPGPLSYNSPLHF

clone size: once
D gene: -
J gene: TRBJ1-6
V gene: TRBV5-1
CDR3 DNA: TGCGCCAGCAGCTTGCACACCAGGGCCGATTCACCCCTCCACTTT
CDR3 protein: CASSLHTRADSPLHF

clone size: -
D gene: TRBD1
J gene: TRBJ2-1
V gene: TRBV5-1
CDR3 DNA: TGCGCCAGCAGCCCCGACAGGGGATTCTACAATGAGCAGTTCTTC
CDR3 protein: CASSPDRGFYNEQFF

clone size: -
D gene: -
J gene: TRBJ1-1
V gene: TRBV19
CDR3 DNA: TGTGCCAGTATGGGGACCGGGAGGACTGAAGCTTTCTTT
CDR3 protein: CASMGTGRTEAFF

clone size: -
D gene: TRBD1
J gene: TRBJ1-2
V gene: TRBV5-1
CDR3 DNA: TGCGCCAGCAGCCAGGGACAGTCGTATGGCTACACCTTC
CDR3 protein: CASSQGQSYGYTF

clone size: -
D gene: TRBD1
J gene: TRBJ1-4
V gene: TRBV5-4
CDR3 DNA: TGTGCCAGCAGCCTCGGGACAGGGGTTGAAAAACTGTTTTTT
CDR3 protein: CASSLGTGVEKLFF

clone size: -
D gene: TRBD1
J gene: TRBJ2-2
V gene: TRBV24-1
CDR3 DNA: TGTGCCACCAGTGGTAACAGGGGGCCGGACACCGGGGAGCTGTTTTTT
CDR3 protein: CATSGNRGPDTGELFF

clone size: once
D gene: -
J gene: TRBJ2-1
V gene: TRBV19
CDR3 DNA: TGTGCCAGTGTCGGGAAGAATGAGCAGTTCTTC
CDR3 protein: CASVGKNEQFF

clone size: -
D gene: -
J gene: TRBJ2-3
V gene: TRBV11-3
CDR3 DNA: TGTGCCAGCAGCTCCCGCGGGGACCTCACAGATACGCAGTATTTT
CDR3 protein: CASSSRGDLTDTQYF

clone size: -
D gene: -
J gene: TRBJ2-7
V gene: TRBV29-1
CDR3 DNA: TGCAGCGTTGGGGGCTGGGCCTCCTACGAGCAGTACTTC
CDR3 protein: CSVGGWASYEQYF

clone size: -
D gene: -
J gene: TRBJ1-6
V gene: TRBV16
CDR3 DNA: TGTGCCAGCAGAAAACTCGGGAAGAGTAGACCCCTCCACTTT
CDR3 protein: CASRKLGKSRPLHF

clone size: -
D gene: -
J gene: TRBJ1-1
V gene: TRBV27
CDR3 DNA: TGTGCCAGCAGTTTATTGGCCCCCGAAGACACTGAAGCTTTCTTT
CDR3 protein: CASSLLAPEDTEAFF

clone size: once
D gene: -
J gene: TRBJ2-1
V gene: TRBV6-5
CDR3 DNA: TGTGCCATCGGGGGTTCCTACAATGAGCAGTTCTTC
CDR3 protein: CAIGGSYNEQFF

clone size: -
D gene: TRBD2
J gene: TRBJ2-5
V gene: TRBV19
CDR3 DNA: TGTGCCAGTAGTGTAGGGCTAGCGGGGGGAGAGACCCAGTACTTC
CDR3 protein: CASSVGLAGGETQYF

clone size: -
D gene: TRBD1
J gene: TRBJ1-4
V gene: TRBV5-1
CDR3 DNA: TGCGCCAGCAGCCCCGGACAGGGTCCTAATGAAAAACTGTTTTTT
CDR3 protein: CASSPGQGPNEKLFF

clone size: once
D gene: -
J gene: TRBJ2-3
V gene: TRBV28
CDR3 DNA: TGTGCCAGCAGCACCGACGGGGGAGATACGCAGTATTTT
CDR3 protein: CASSTDGGDTQYF

clone size: once
D gene: -
J gene: TRBJ2-3
V gene: TRBV10-1
CDR3 DNA: TGCGCCAGCAGTGAAGCAGGGTTCACAGATACGCAGTATTTT
CDR3 protein: CASSEAGFTDTQYF

clone size: -
D gene: -
J gene: TRBJ2-1
V gene: TRBV19
CDR3 DNA: TGTGCCAGTTCCCAGAACCCTAATGAGCAGTTCTTC
CDR3 protein: CASSQNPNEQFF

clone size: -
D gene: TRBD1
J gene: TRBJ1-2
V gene: TRBV4-3
CDR3 DNA: TGCGCCAGCAGCCCAAGCCTCGGGACAGGGGATGGCTACACCTTC
CDR3 protein: CASSPSLGTGDGYTF

clone size: -
D gene: TRBD1
J gene: TRBJ1-2
V gene: TRBV7-9
CDR3 DNA: TGTGCCAGCAGCTCGGCCGGGACAGGATATGGCTACACCTTC
CDR3 protein: CASSSAGTGYGYTF

clone size: -
D gene: TRBD1
J gene: TRBJ1-6
V gene: TRBV29-1
CDR3 DNA: TGCAGCGTGTTACAGGGGGCAAATTCACCCCTCCACTTT
CDR3 protein: CSVLQGANSPLHF

clone size: -
D gene: TRBD1
J gene: TRBJ1-2
V gene: TRBV29-1
CDR3 DNA: TGCAGCGTTGGGCAGGACAGGGCGAACTATGGCTACACCTTC
CDR3 protein: CSVGQDRANYGYTF

clone size: -
D gene: TRBD2
J gene: TRBJ2-3
V gene: TRBV6-5
CDR3 DNA: TGTGCCAGCGCGCGGGGGGGATACACAGATACGCAGTATTTT
CDR3 protein: CASARGGYTDTQYF

clone size: -
D gene: -
J gene: TRBJ2-1
V gene: TRBV27
CDR3 DNA: TGTGCCAGCAGTTGGGGCGGGGTGGGTAATGAGCAGTTCTTC
CDR3 protein: CASSWGGVGNEQFF

clone size: -
D gene: TRBD1
J gene: TRBJ1-5
V gene: TRBV28
CDR3 DNA: TGTGCCAGCAGTCCGGGACAGTATAGCAATCAGCCCCAGCATTTT
CDR3 protein: CASSPGQYSNQPQHF

clone size: -
D gene: -
J gene: TRBJ1-4
V gene: TRBV13
CDR3 DNA: TGTGCCAGCAAACTTCGGGAAAAACTGTTTTTT
CDR3 protein: CASKLREKLFF

clone size: few
D gene: -
J gene: TRBJ2-2
V gene: TRBV19
CDR3 DNA: TGTGCCGCCTTTGGGGGGCTAGCGGTCACCGGGGAGCTGTTTTTT
CDR3 protein: CAAFGGLAVTGELFF

clone size: -
D gene: -
J gene: TRBJ2-2
V gene: TRBV19
CDR3 DNA: TGTGCCAGTAGTCCCCGGGGTCGAACCGGGGAGCTGTTTTTT
CDR3 protein: CASSPRGRTGELFF

clone size: -
D gene: -
J gene: TRBJ1-2
V gene: TRBV5-1
CDR3 DNA: TGCGCCAGCAGCAGGACCGGGGGGGACTATGGCTACACCTTC
CDR3 protein: CASSRTGGDYGYTF

clone size: -
D gene: TRBD1
J gene: TRBJ2-2
V gene: TRBV28
CDR3 DNA: TGTGCCAGCAGTTTACCTCAGGGGGCTTGGACCGGGGAGCTGTTTTTT
CDR3 protein: CASSLPQGAWTGELFF

clone size: -
D gene: TRBD1
J gene: TRBJ2-1
V gene: TRBV11-2
CDR3 DNA: TGTGCCAGCAGCTTACGGGACAGGGATTCGAATGAGCAGTTCTTC
CDR3 protein: CASSLRDRDSNEQFF

clone size: -
D gene: TRBD2
J gene: TRBJ2-3
V gene: TRBV13
CDR3 DNA: TGTGCCAGCAGCTTACGGGGACTAGCGGGGATAGATACGCAGTATTTT
CDR3 protein: CASSLRGLAGIDTQYF

clone size: -
D gene: -
J gene: TRBJ2-7
V gene: TRBV7-6
CDR3 DNA: TGTGCCAGCAGCAAGACAGAGGACTACGAGCAGTACTTC
CDR3 protein: CASSKTEDYEQYF

clone size: once
D gene: -
J gene: TRBJ1-2
V gene: TRBV5-1
CDR3 DNA: TGCGCCAGCAGCTTGGGCGGGGTTAGGACCTATGGCTACACCTTC
CDR3 protein: CASSLGGVRTYGYTF

clone size: -
D gene: TRBD2
J gene: TRBJ2-3
V gene: TRBV10-3
CDR3 DNA: TGTGCCATCAGTGAGGGGACTAGCGGGGGGGTTACGCAGTATTTT
CDR3 protein: CAISEGTSGGVTQYF

clone size: -
D gene: -
J gene: TRBJ2-5
V gene: TRBV9
CDR3 DNA: TGTGCCAGCAGCGTAGGTACCCTAAGAGAGACCCAGTACTTC
CDR3 protein: CASSVGTLRETQYF

clone size: -
D gene: -
J gene: TRBJ1-2
V gene: TRBV6-5
CDR3 DNA: TGTGCCAGCAGTTACTCGGAGTCCTATGGCTACACCTTC
CDR3 protein: CASSYSESYGYTF

clone size: -
D gene: -
J gene: TRBJ1-2
V gene: TRBV21-1
CDR3 DNA: TGTGCCAGCAGCAAAGGGGCGGGGCGGAGGGGCTACACCTTC
CDR3 protein: CASSKGAGRRGYTF

clone size: -
D gene: -
J gene: TRBJ1-1
V gene: TRBV3-1/TRBV3-2
CDR3 DNA: TGTGCCAGCAGCCCCGGGGTGGTCTCTGAAGCTTTCTTT
CDR3 protein: CASSPGVVSEAFF

clone size: few
D gene: TRBD1
J gene: TRBJ1-4
V gene: TRBV28
CDR3 DNA: TGTGCCAGCAGTAGCACGGGACAGGGGGTAGCCCGGGTTAATGAAAAACTGTTTTTT
CDR3 protein: CASSSTGQGVARVNEKLFF

clone size: -
D gene: -
J gene: TRBJ2-7
V gene: TRBV30
CDR3 DNA: TGTGCCTGGAGTGGCGGGTATCCCACCTACGAGCAGTACTTC
CDR3 protein: CAWSGGYPTYEQYF

clone size: -
D gene: -
J gene: TRBJ1-4
V gene: TRBV3-1/TRBV3-2
CDR3 DNA: TGTGCCAGCAGCCAAGATGGGGAGGAAAAACTGTTTTTT
CDR3 protein: CASSQDGEEKLFF

clone size: -
D gene: TRBD1
J gene: TRBJ2-7
V gene: TRBV7-2
CDR3 DNA: TGTGCCAGCAGATTTGACAGGGGGAGCTCCTACGAGCAGTACTTC
CDR3 protein: CASRFDRGSSYEQYF

clone size: -
D gene: -
J gene: TRBJ2-1
V gene: TRBV24-1
CDR3 DNA: TGTGCCACCAGTGCCGCCCCCCAATACAGGGCCTGGGCGTACAATGAGCAGTTCTTC
CDR3 protein: CATSAAPQYRAWAYNEQFF

clone size: -
D gene: TRBD1
J gene: TRBJ2-7
V gene: TRBV3-1/TRBV3-2
CDR3 DNA: TGTGCCAGCAGCCGGACAGGGTTGGACTCCTCCTACGAGCAGTACTTC
CDR3 protein: CASSRTGLDSSYEQYF